Listed below are T cell receptor beta chains from one sample, sequenced in a study of T cell repertoires in cytomegalovirus infection. No antigens are known for them. Using its own MiXCR run on the reads, TCRdb lists one record per CDR3 protein. The sample lists a few hundred thousand distinct CDR3 sequences, just under 25% occurring once. This specimen consisted of cultured PBMCs, obtained from culture after CMV antigen stimulation. All receptors come from a human donor in good health (CMV status not recorded). Some clones in this sample may be carry-over from other donors' samples. CDR3s include the opening cysteine and the closing phenylalanine or tryptophan. Each record gives: D gene, clone size, V gene, J gene, CDR3 DNA, CDR3 protein. The D gene is left open where the match is weak. Clone size is given for some rows only: seen once, a few or many times, or a class if the clone is expanded.

>NA|few|TRBV28|TRBJ1-1
TGTGCCAGCACTACGGACAAGGTCCTTGAAGCTTTCTTT
CASTTDKVLEAFF
>NA|many|TRBV28|TRBJ2-7
TGTGCCAGCAGTTTGGGAGGGGGCGGAGGGGTCCCCTACGAGCAGTACTTC
CASSLGGGGGVPYEQYF
>TRBD1|few|TRBV7-2|TRBJ2-2
TGTGCCAGCAGCTTAGGGACAGGGGGCCCCGGGGAGCTGTTTTTT
CASSLGTGGPGELFF
>NA|NA|TRBV29-1|TRBJ1-1
TGCAGCGTTGTCGACACCCCGAACACTGAAGCTTTCTTT
CSVVDTPNTEAFF
>TRBD1|many|TRBV7-6|TRBJ1-6
TGTGCCAGCAGTTTCGACAGGGCTAATTCACCCCTCCACTTT
CASSFDRANSPLHF
>NA|NA|TRBV19|TRBJ1-2
TGTGCCAGTAGTACGGGACTCTTCTATGGCTACACCTTC
CASSTGLFYGYTF
>TRBD2|many|TRBV5-6|TRBJ2-5
TGTGCCAGCAGCCCCGTCGGGAGGGTTAGCGGGTTGGAGACCCAGTACTTC
CASSPVGRVSGLETQYF
>NA|NA|TRBV7-4|TRBJ1-1
TGTGCCAGCAGCTTAGAGATGGGGCTAGGCGGGGTGAGAGAAGCTTTCTTT
CASSLEMGLGGVREAFF
>NA|few|TRBV7-9|TRBJ1-6
TGTGCCAGCAGCTTCGGGTCTAGTAATTCACCCCTCCACTTT
CASSFGSSNSPLHF
>NA|many|TRBV7-2|TRBJ2-3
TGTGCCAGCAGCCCCGGCCAGGTGCCGCAGTATTTT
CASSPGQVPQYF
>NA|many|TRBV27|TRBJ1-2
TGTGCCAGCGGTGAACCCTGGGACAAGAAGTCCCATGGCTACACCTTC
CASGEPWDKKSHGYTF
>TRBD1|many|TRBV7-2|TRBJ1-2
TGTGCCAGCAGCCCCTCGGGACAGAACTATGGCTACACCTTC
CASSPSGQNYGYTF
>TRBD1|few|TRBV12-3/TRBV12-4|TRBJ2-5
TGTGCCAGCAATCAACAGGGGGGAGAGACCCAGTACTTC
CASNQQGGETQYF
>NA|few|TRBV7-8|TRBJ1-5
TGTGCCAGCAGCTTAGATGGGATAGGAGCGAGCAATCAGCCCCAGCATTTT
CASSLDGIGASNQPQHF
>TRBD2|NA|TRBV12-3/TRBV12-4|TRBJ2-1
TGTGCCAGCAGTCAGCGGGAGGGCCTGGATAATGAGCAGTTCTTC
CASSQREGLDNEQFF
>TRBD1|NA|TRBV4-1|TRBJ2-5
TGCGCCAGCAGCCGATGGATACAGGGGGCCCAGACCCAGTACTTC
CASSRWIQGAQTQYF
>TRBD1|NA|TRBV12-3/TRBV12-4|TRBJ1-6
TGTGCCAGCAGTTTAACGAGACAGGGGGCACCCCTCCACTTT
CASSLTRQGAPLHF
>TRBD1|many|TRBV12-3/TRBV12-4|TRBJ2-1
TGTGCCAGCAGCATCGGGACAGTCAATGAGCAGTTCTTC
CASSIGTVNEQFF
>NA|many|TRBV12-3/TRBV12-4|TRBJ1-4
TGTGCCAGCAGTTTTTCCAGGAATGAAAAACTGTTTTTT
CASSFSRNEKLFF
>TRBD2|many|TRBV7-9|TRBJ2-3
TGTGCCAGCAGCTTAGAAGTTGGACTAGCGGGAGATACGCAGTATTTT
CASSLEVGLAGDTQYF
>NA|many|TRBV11-3|TRBJ2-2
TGTGCCAGCAGCTTAGATCCCGGGGGGCGTACCGGGGAGCTGTTTTTT
CASSLDPGGRTGELFF
>TRBD2|few|TRBV7-9|TRBJ2-1
TGTGCCAGCAGTTCCCTAGCGGGAGAGGGGGAGCAGTTCTTC
CASSSLAGEGEQFF
>TRBD1|NA|TRBV19|TRBJ2-1
TGTGCCAGTCTGGACAGGGACCACAATGAGCAGTTCTTC
CASLDRDHNEQFF
>TRBD1|few|TRBV20-1|TRBJ2-7
TGCAGTCTATCCACAGGGGGCGCCTACGAGCAGTACTTC
CSLSTGGAYEQYF
>TRBD2|few|TRBV9|TRBJ2-2
TGTGCCAGCAGCGTCCTTAGCGGGAGTAACACCGGGGAGCTGTTTTTT
CASSVLSGSNTGELFF
>TRBD2|NA|TRBV10-3|TRBJ2-1
TGTGCCATCAGTGTTGGCGGGAGGGGGTATGAGCAGTTCTTC
CAISVGGRGYEQFF
>NA|many|TRBV7-2|TRBJ2-3
TGTGCCAGCAGCTTAGTTAGCTCAGATACGCAGTATTTT
CASSLVSSDTQYF
>NA|NA|TRBV19|TRBJ2-7
TGTGCCAGTAGTATATCGGGGTCCTCAGCCCACTACGAGCAGTACTTC
CASSISGSSAHYEQYF
>NA|few|TRBV19|TRBJ2-7
TGTGCCAGTAGTAAGGAGGGGAGGACGGACTCCTACGAGCAGTACTTC
CASSKEGRTDSYEQYF
>TRBD1|NA|TRBV5-6|TRBJ1-4
TGTGCCAGCAGCTTCAGGGACAGGGGGCGCGGAGAGGGTGAAAAACTGTTTTTT
CASSFRDRGRGEGEKLFF
>TRBD2|few|TRBV6-5|TRBJ2-3
TGTGCCAGCAGTTCCGGGACTAGCATACTGGGGGATACGCAGTATTTT
CASSSGTSILGDTQYF
>NA|NA|TRBV28|TRBJ1-1
TGTGCCAGCACCACCTTCGAGGGCACTGAAGCTTTCTTT
CASTTFEGTEAFF
>TRBD1|NA|TRBV4-1|TRBJ1-2
TGCGCCAGCAGCCAAGAGGGACAGAAGAACTATGGCTACACCTTC
CASSQEGQKNYGYTF
>NA|few|TRBV7-2|TRBJ2-1
TGTGCCAGCAGCTTCCAGGGGGGGGGGGACTACAATGAGCAGTTCTTC
CASSFQGGGDYNEQFF
>TRBD1|few|TRBV7-9|TRBJ1-4
TGTGCCAGCAGCCTCCGGGACAGGGCTGAAAAACTGTTTTTT
CASSLRDRAEKLFF
>NA|few|TRBV29-1|TRBJ1-2
TGCAGCGCCCCCGACGCCGTGTCAAATGGCTACACCTTC
CSAPDAVSNGYTF
>TRBD1|NA|TRBV7-9|TRBJ1-2
TGTGCCAGCAGACTTGACAGGGAGGACTATGGCTACACCTTC
CASRLDREDYGYTF
>NA|many|TRBV7-2|TRBJ2-7
TGTGCCAGCAGCCAGGGGGGGTACTCCTACGAGCAGTACTTC
CASSQGGYSYEQYF
>NA|NA|TRBV29-1|TRBJ2-5
TGCAGCGCCGGGGGACTCCAAGAGACCCAGTACTTC
CSAGGLQETQYF
>NA|few|TRBV12-3/TRBV12-4|TRBJ2-3
TGTGCCAGCACCTACGGTGAGGCCCGGCAGGCGCAGTATTTT
CASTYGEARQAQYF
>TRBD2|NA|TRBV24-1|TRBJ2-3
TGTGCCACCAGTGATCCCGCCGGGGGGGCTAGAGATACGCAGTATTTT
CATSDPAGGARDTQYF
>NA|few|TRBV20-1|TRBJ1-5
TGCAGTGCTGTCTCTCCCCCGGCCGATCAGCCCCAGCATTTT
CSAVSPPADQPQHF
>NA|NA|TRBV6-5|TRBJ2-3
TGTGCCAGCAGTCGGACGGCCCCCACAGATACGCAGTATTTT
CASSRTAPTDTQYF
>TRBD2|few|TRBV10-1|TRBJ2-3
TGCGCCAGCAGTACTAGCGGTGGCACAGATACGCAGTATTTT
CASSTSGGTDTQYF
>NA|many|TRBV7-3|TRBJ2-5
TGTGCCAGCAGCTTAACGGCCGGAGCCGAGACCCAGTACTTC
CASSLTAGAETQYF
>NA|few|TRBV12-3/TRBV12-4|TRBJ2-7
TGTGCCAGCAGCCCTACCACAGGCAGACACGAGCAGTACTTC
CASSPTTGRHEQYF
>TRBD2|many|TRBV4-3|TRBJ2-1
TGCGCCAGCAGCCCCACGACAGGACTAGCGACTGAGCAGTTCTTC
CASSPTTGLATEQFF
>NA|few|TRBV12-3/TRBV12-4|TRBJ1-3
TGTGCCAGTCGACAGTCCTCTGGAAACACCATATATTTT
CASRQSSGNTIYF
>NA|few|TRBV4-2|TRBJ1-1
TGTGCCAGCAGCCAAGTTAAAGGGAGCAGGGAGAGAACTTTCTTT
CASSQVKGSRERTFF
>NA|many|TRBV7-2|TRBJ2-3
TGTGCCAGCAGCTTTTTATTAAGCACAGATACGCAGTATTTT
CASSFLLSTDTQYF
>TRBD2|many|TRBV7-8|TRBJ2-1
TGTGCCAGCAGCTTAAGGGCTAGCGGTTACATGTACAATGAGCAGTTCTTC
CASSLRASGYMYNEQFF
>NA|NA|TRBV29-1|TRBJ2-3
TGCAGCGTTGATGGGATCGCCACGAATACGCAGTATTTT
CSVDGIATNTQYF
>NA|few|TRBV5-1|TRBJ2-3
TGCGCCAGCAGCTTGGCGACACCAGTACCAGATACGCAGTATTTT
CASSLATPVPDTQYF
>TRBD1|many|TRBV7-2|TRBJ1-3
TGTGCCAGCAGCCGACAGGGGGCGAACACCATATATTTT
CASSRQGANTIYF
>NA|many|TRBV7-2|TRBJ2-2
TGTGCCAGCAGCGCCCGTAACACCGGGGAGCTGTTTTTT
CASSARNTGELFF